This T cell receptor (beta chain) was recorded in a study of early T cells in non-severe SARS-CoV-2 infection (dated by TCRdb to about 2021). In the study overall: TCR sequencing used bulk RNA from unsorted whole blood, so alpha and beta chains could not be paired. Paper-wide results and their limitations: VDJdb matching was skewed toward anti-spike CD8 responses and likely underestimated virus-specific expansions by missing private and CD4 specificities.

This clonotype was counted between two and nine times. Its antigen is not yet known. Qualities for individual bases were not recorded, and no much larger clone is one base off. A case-control design nested within a healthcare worker cohort in London, UK, was used, with weekly nasopharyngeal swab PCR tests and blood sampling performed. Healthcare workers were recruited during the week of the UK lockdown, between 23 and 31 March 2020, and followed weekly for up to roughly 16 weeks. The CDR3 starts with the cysteine, ends with the phenylalanine, and has 13 residues. Left in the record is the CDR3 DNA by itself, 39 bases read in frame from the first base. Sequences MNHEY (CDR1) and SVGEGT (CDR2) are obtained from the germline V gene. Between the V and J ends, shortened by 2 bases and 3 bases respectively, the junction contains 7 bases. Receptor libraries were prepared by 5' RACE. Sequenced on a NextSeq 500. In the TCR library protocol, unique molecular identifiers were attached to individual cDNA molecules to correct for PCR bias and sequencing error. Sequencing covered both TCR alpha and beta chains, and within each sample the abundances of alpha and beta sequences were tightly co-correlated. As for how the authors treated the data: Decombinator V4 was used to perform V gene, J gene and CDR3 annotation of TCR sequences. TCRs were defined as expanded if a significant change between any two time points was detected under a Poisson model with p below 0.0001. Abundances of TCRs were expressed as counts per million after normalisation to the total number of TCRs sequenced in each sample. TRAV1-2 paired with TRAJ12, TRAJ20 or TRAJ33 defined MAIT TCRs, while TRAV10 paired with TRAJ18 defined iNKT TCRs. A search of VDJdb, accessed on 1 November 2021, was run for TCRs annotated to CMV, EBV and SARS-CoV-2, with TCRs annotated for multiple antigens excluded. TCRdb took the public reads, trimmed them with fastp at Q25, ran MiXCR for clone calling and kept in-frame beta chains. Identical CDR3 protein sequences are pooled into one entry, listed with their most common genes and DNA. The V and J calls and clone size come from TCRdb's table, not from the authors' own analysis. This sample gives 50,000 to 65,000 distinct CDR3 sequences in total; around 12% of them show up just once. The biggest ten clones account for 1.4% of the sample.

The specimen was whole blood. The chain was built from TRBV6-2 or TRBV6-3 and TRBJ1-2; a weak D assignment points to TRBD1 (5 bases agree). This TCR was recovered from an adult who was a healthcare worker with PCR-confirmed SARS-CoV-2 infection or an uninfected control (not recorded which). Here the CDR3 is given as CASSYPTDYGYTF. DNA sequence: TGTGCCAGCAGTTACCCGACAGACTATGGCTACACCTTC.